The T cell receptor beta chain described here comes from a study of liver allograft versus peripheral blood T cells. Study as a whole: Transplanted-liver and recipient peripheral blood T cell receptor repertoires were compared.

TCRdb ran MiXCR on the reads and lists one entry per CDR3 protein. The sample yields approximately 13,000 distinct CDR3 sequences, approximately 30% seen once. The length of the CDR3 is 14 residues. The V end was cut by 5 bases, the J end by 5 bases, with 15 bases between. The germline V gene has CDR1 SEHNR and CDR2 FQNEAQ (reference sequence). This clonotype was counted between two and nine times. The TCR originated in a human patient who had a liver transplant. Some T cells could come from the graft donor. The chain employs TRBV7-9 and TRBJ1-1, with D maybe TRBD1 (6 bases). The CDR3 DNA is TGTGCCAGCAGCAAAGGGGGGACGGATACTGAAGCTTTCTTT. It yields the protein CASSKGGTDTEAFF.